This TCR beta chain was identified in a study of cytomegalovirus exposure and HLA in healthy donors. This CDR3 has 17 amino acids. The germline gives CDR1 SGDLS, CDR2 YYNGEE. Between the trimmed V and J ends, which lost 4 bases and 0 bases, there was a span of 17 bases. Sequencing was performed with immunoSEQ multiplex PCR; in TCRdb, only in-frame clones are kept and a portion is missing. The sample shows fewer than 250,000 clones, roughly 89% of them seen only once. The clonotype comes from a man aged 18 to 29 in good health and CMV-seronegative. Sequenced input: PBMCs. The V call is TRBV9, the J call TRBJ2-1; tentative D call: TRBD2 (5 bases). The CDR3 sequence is CASSRFNGLSSYNEQFF. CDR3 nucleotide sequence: TGTGCCAGCAGCCGTTTCAACGGACTCTCCTCCTACAATGAGCAGTTCTTC.